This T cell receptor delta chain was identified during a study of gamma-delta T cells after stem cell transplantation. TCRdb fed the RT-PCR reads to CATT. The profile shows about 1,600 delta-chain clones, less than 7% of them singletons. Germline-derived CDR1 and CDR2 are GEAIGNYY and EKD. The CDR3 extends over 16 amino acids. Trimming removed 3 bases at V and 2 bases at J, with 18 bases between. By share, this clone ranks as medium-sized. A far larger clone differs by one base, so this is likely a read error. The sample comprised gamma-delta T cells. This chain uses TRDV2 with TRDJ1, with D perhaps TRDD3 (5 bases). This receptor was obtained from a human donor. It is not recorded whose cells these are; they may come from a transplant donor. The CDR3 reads CACDAVQIGETDKLIF. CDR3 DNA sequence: TGTGCCTGTGACGCCGTGCAGATTGGGGAAACCGATAAACTCATCTTT.